This note documents a single T cell receptor (beta chain) sequence. This sample is drawn from a study of CD8 T cells in Susac syndrome. An amount of RNA that ranged from roughly 0.5 to 1 ug was reverse transcribed with random hexamers. Using its own MiXCR run on the immunoSEQ multiplex PCR reads, TCRdb lists one record per CDR3 protein. Of 150,000 or so distinct CDR3 sequences listed, around 95% are singletons. The CDR3 runs 14 residues. Germline V gives CDR1 SGHNT, CDR2 YYREEE (reference sequence). Trimming pared 1 base from V and 5 bases from J, leaving 12 bases between. Stable or active relapsing-remitting multiple sclerosis, untreated and meeting revised McDonald criteria, defined the controls. In contrast to the negatively isolated CD8+ and CD4+ T cells, TEMRA cells were FACS-enriched.

The TCR was taken from a human donor with multiple sclerosis. The specimen was CD8+ T cells from PBMCs. V and J are TRBV5-4 and TRBJ1-2, with D hard to call. CDR3 sequence (DNA): TGTGCCAGCAGCTTGAGAAGTCGGTCGTATGGCTACACCTTC. Translation gives CASSLRSRSYGYTF. The variable domain in full, completed from reference TRBV5-4 and TRBJ1-2, reads ETGVTQSPTHLIKTRGQQVTLRCSSQSGHNTVSWYQQALGQGPQFIFQYYREEENGRGNFPPRFSGLQFPNYSSELNVNALELDDSALYLCASSLRSRSYGYTFGSGTRLTVV.